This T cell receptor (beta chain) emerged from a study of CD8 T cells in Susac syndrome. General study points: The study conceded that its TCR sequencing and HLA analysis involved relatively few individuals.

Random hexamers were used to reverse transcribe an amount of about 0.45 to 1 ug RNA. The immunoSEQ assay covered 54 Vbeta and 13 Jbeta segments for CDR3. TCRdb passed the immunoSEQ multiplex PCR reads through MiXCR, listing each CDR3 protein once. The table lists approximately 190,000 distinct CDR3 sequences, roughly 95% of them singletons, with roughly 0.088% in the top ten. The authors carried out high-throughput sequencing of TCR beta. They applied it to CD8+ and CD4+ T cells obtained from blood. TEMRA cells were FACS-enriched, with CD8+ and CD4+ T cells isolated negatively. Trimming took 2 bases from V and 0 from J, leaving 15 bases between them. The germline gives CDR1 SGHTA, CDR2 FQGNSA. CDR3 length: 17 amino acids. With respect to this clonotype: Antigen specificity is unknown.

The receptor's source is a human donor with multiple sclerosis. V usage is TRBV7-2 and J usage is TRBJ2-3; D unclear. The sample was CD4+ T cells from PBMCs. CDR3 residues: CASSLPQLVVSTDTQYF. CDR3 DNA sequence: TGTGCCAGCAGCTTACCCCAGCTGGTTGTGAGCACAGATACGCAGTATTTT.